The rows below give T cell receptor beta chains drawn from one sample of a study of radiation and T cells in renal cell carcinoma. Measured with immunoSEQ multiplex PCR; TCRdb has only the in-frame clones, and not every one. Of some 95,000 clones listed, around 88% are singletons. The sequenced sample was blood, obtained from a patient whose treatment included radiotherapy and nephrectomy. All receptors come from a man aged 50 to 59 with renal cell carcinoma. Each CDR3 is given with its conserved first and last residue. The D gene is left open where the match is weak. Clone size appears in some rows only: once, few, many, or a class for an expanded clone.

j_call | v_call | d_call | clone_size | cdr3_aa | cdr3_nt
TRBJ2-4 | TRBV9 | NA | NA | CASSSPEGGNIQYF | TGTGCCAGCAGCTCCCCGGAGGGTGGCAACATTCAGTACTTC
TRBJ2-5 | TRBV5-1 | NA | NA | CASSMTGTSQETQYF | TGCGCCAGCAGCATGACCGGGACAAGTCAAGAGACCCAGTACTTC
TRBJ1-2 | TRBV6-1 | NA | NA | CASSVLVGYTF | TGTGCCAGCAGTGTCCTGGTTGGCTACACCTTC
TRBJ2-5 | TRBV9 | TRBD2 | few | CASSAGLAGDQETQYF | TGTGCCAGCAGCGCGGGACTAGCGGGGGACCAAGAGACCCAGTACTTC
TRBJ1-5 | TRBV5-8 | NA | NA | CASSYRRGSNQPQHF | TGTGCCAGCAGCTACAGGCGGGGGAGCAATCAGCCCCAGCATTTT
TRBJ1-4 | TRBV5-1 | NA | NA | CASTVTGTQGEKLFF | TGCGCCAGCACCGTAACTGGGACCCAGGGGGAAAAACTGTTTTTT
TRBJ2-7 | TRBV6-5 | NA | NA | CASSYVEAGSKNEQYF | TGTGCCAGCAGTTACGTTGAGGCGGGAAGTAAGAACGAGCAGTACTTC
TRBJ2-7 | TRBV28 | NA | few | CASGGSYEQYF | TGTGCCAGCGGGGGTAGCTACGAGCAGTACTTC
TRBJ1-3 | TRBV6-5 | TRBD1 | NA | CASRPGGTGNTIYF | TGTGCCAGCAGGCCAGGGGGTACAGGAAACACCATATATTTT
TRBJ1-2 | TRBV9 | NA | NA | CASSYGPEYGYTF | TGTGCCAGCAGCTATGGGCCAGAATATGGCTACACCTTC
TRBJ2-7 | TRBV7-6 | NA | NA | CASSSGAYEQYF | TGTGCCAGCAGCTCCGGCGCCTACGAGCAGTACTTC
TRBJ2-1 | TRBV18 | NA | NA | CASSPQRVSSYNEQFF | TGTGCCAGCTCGCCGCAGCGGGTGAGCTCCTACAATGAGCAGTTCTTC
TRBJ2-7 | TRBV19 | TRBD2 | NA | CASSSRRSSGTYEQYF | TGTGCCAGTAGTTCTAGAAGGTCTAGCGGGACCTACGAGCAGTACTTC
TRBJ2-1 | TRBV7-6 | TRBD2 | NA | CASSIQAGSSYNEQFF | TGTGCCAGCAGCATACAAGCGGGGAGCTCCTACAATGAGCAGTTCTTC
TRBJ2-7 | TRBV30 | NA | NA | CAWRIAYEQYF | TGTGCCTGGAGAATAGCCTACGAGCAGTACTTC
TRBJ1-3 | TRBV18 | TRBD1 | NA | CASSPNKDRGSGNTIYF | TGTGCCAGCTCACCTAACAAGGACAGGGGGTCTGGAAACACCATATATTTT
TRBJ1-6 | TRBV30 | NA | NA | CAWSRAGRNSPLHF | TGTGCCTGGAGTAGGGCAGGGAGGAATTCACCCCTCCACTTT
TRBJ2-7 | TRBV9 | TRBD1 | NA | CASSPSGTGVYEQYF | TGTGCCAGCAGCCCCTCCGGGACAGGGGTCTACGAGCAGTACTTC
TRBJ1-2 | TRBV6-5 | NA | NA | CASSPGPARGYTF | TGTGCCAGCAGCCCGGGACCGGCTCGGGGGTACACCTTC
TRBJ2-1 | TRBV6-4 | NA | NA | CASSPGPRGIYEQFF | TGTGCCAGCAGCCCCGGCCCCCGCGGGATTTATGAGCAGTTCTTC
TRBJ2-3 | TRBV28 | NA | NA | CASSSAGLTTDTQYF | TGTGCCAGCAGTTCCGCGGGACTTACCACAGATACGCAGTATTTT
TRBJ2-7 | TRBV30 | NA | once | CAWGGSYEQYF | TGTGCCTGGGGGGGGTCCTACGAGCAGTACTTC
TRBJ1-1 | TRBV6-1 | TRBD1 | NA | CASRRTGDSNTEAFF | TGTGCCAGCCGACGGACAGGGGATTCAAACACTGAAGCTTTCTTT